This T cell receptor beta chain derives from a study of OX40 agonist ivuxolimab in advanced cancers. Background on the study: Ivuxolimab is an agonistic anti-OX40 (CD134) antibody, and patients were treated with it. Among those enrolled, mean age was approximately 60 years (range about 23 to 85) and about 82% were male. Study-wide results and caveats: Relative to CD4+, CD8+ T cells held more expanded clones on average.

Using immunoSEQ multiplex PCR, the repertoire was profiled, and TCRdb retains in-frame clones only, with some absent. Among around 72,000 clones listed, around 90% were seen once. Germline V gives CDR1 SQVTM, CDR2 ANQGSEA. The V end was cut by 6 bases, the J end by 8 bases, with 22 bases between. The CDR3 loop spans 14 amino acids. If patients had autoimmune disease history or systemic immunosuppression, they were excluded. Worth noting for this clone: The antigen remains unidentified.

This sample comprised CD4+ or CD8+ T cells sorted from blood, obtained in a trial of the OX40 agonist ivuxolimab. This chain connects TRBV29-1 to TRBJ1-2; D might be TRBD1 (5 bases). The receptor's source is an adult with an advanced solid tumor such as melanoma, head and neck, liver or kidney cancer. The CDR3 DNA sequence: TGCAGCGTCGCTAACCCCAACGGGGGATGGGGCTACACCTTC. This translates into CSVANPNGGWGYTF.